These 3 T cell receptor beta chains originate from one sample sequenced in a study of blood T cell repertoires in COVID-19. TCRdb keeps only in-frame clones here, not all; method: immunoSEQ multiplex PCR. In the table there are roughly 230,000 clones, approximately 80% of which are singletons. The sample consisted of peripheral blood. These receptors all come from a woman in her sixties or seventies with active or convalescent COVID-19.

The V gene is TRBV6-5, the J gene TRBJ2-7; maybe TRBD1 (5 bases). CDR1 and CDR2 (germline): MNHEY, SVGAGI. The CDR3 has 13 amino acids. The V gene lost 4 bases and the J gene lost 5 bases, with 12 bases spanning the gap. For the CDR3, the DNA is TGTGCCAGCAGTTGGCGGACAATGGACGAGCAGTACTTC. It specifies CASSWRTMDEQYF.

The chain has TRBV7-9 and TRBJ2-1, with 7 bases lining up with TRBD2. V was clipped by 5 bases and J by 0 bases; unmatched bases: 16. The CDR3 is made up of 19 amino acids. Germline V CDR1 and CDR2: SEHNR, FQNEAQ (reference sequence). CDR3 loop: CASSPRASGGYGSYNEQFF. The CDR3 DNA reads TGTGCCAGCAGCCCTAGGGCTAGCGGAGGATATGGCTCCTACAATGAGCAGTTCTTC.

The chain links TRBV5-4 to TRBJ2-2, with 16 bases fitting TRBD2. V gave up 4 bases and J gave up 5 bases; unmatched junction bases: 8. The CDR3 extends over 18 amino acids. From germline, CDR1 is SGHNT and CDR2 YYREEE (reference sequence). Here the CDR3 DNA reads TGTGCCAGCAGCGACGGGACTAGCGGGAGGGCCGGTACCGGGGAGCTGTTTTTT. Translated, it gives CASSDGTSGRAGTGELFF.